This passage covers 29 T cell receptor beta chains from one sample sequenced in a study of spatial heterogeneity in lung cancer. These receptors have no identified antigens. Documented time point: sample taken at primary tumor resection. Overall study results and limits: Intratumoral expanded alpha and beta TCR counts were found to track tumor mutation counts.

TCRdb used MiXCR to reprocess the 5' RACE reads, holding one entry per CDR3 protein. The sample contains some 14,000 distinct CDR3 sequences, roughly 6% of which appear only once. Sequences were derived from lung tumor tissue, sampled at surgery. The receptors shown here come from a female donor with early-stage non-small cell lung cancer.

This clonotype was counted at least ten times. This beta chain lies outside the target of a library built for alpha chains; its clone size means little. The chain combines TRBV5-1 with TRBJ2-7; the D call may be TRBD1 or TRBD2 (5 bases each). The CDR3 totals 13 residues. The germline V gene has CDR1 SGHRS and CDR2 YFSETQ. V was trimmed by 4 bases and J by 2 bases, leaving 10 bases between them. This CDR3 is CASSRDPTYEQYF. For the CDR3, the DNA is TGCGCCAGCAGCCGGGACCCGACCTACGAGCAGTACTTC. Variable domain in full (rest from reference TRBV5-1 and TRBJ2-7): KAGVTQTPRYLIKTRGQQVTLSCSPISGHRSVSWYQQTPGQGLQFLFEYFSETQRNKGNFPGRFSGRQFSNSRSEMNVSTLELGDSALYLCASSRDPTYEQYFGPGTRLTVT.

This clonotype was detected many times. Because this beta chain is a stray read in a library intended to capture alpha chains, its abundance should not be given much weight. The rearrangement joins TRBV6-6 to TRBJ1-2; D unresolved. V was cut by 4 bases and J by 4 bases, with 7 bases left in between. Germline values: CDR1 MNHNY, CDR2 SVGAGI (reference sequence). The CDR3 extends over 12 amino acids. Written as DNA, the CDR3 is TGTGCCAGCAGTTCGGCGGGCTATGGCTACACCTTC. This translates into CASSSAGYGYTF.

This clonotype qualifies as medium-sized. The size of this beta chain means little, since it is a stray read in a library made for alpha chains. The chain combines TRBV6-5 with TRBJ2-5, with D tentatively TRBD2 (5 bases). Germline CDR1 is MNHEY and CDR2 is SVGAGI. This CDR3 contains 15 residues. The germline V and J ends were trimmed by 1 base and 3 bases, with 12 bases remaining between them. The CDR3 loop is CASSYFPPGKETQYF. CDR3 bases: TGTGCCAGCAGTTACTTCCCACCCGGGAAAGAGACCCAGTACTTC.

This clonotype was picked up many times. Because this beta chain is a stray read in a library intended to capture alpha chains, its abundance should not be given much weight. This rearrangement joins TRBV3-1 to TRBJ2-7; the match to TRBD2 covers 15 bases. The ends lost 4 bases at V and 2 bases at J; junction bases unmatched: 9. This CDR3 region has 18 residues. Germline lookup yields CDR1 LGHDT and CDR2 YNNKEL (reference sequence). The DNA of the CDR3 is TGTGCCAGCAGCCCGGGACTAGCGGGGGGCATAGCCCCCTACGAGCAGTACTTC. This encodes CASSPGLAGGIAPYEQYF.

This clonotype occurred many times. This beta chain represents an off-target read in a library built for alpha chains; its size is of limited meaning. This rearrangement joins TRBV6-5 to TRBJ1-3; D not certain. This CDR3 comprises 14 residues. The ends were cut back, 11 bases at V and 4 bases at J, with 18 bases in the middle. The V gene's germline CDR1 is MNHEY and CDR2 SVGAGI. CDR3 amino acids: CAATGNGVGNTIYF. The CDR3 region has the DNA TGTGCCGCAACGGGGAATGGAGTCGGAAACACCATATATTTT.

This clonotype has ten or more counts. The library was built for alpha chains, so this beta chain is an off-target read and its size means little. The J gene is TRBJ2-2, the V gene TRBV7-3; no reliable D call. Trimming shortened V by 5 bases and J by 3 bases, and 10 bases separated the two germline ends. The CDR3 contains 14 residues. Germline V lookup: CDR1 SGHTA, CDR2 FQGTGA. The CDR3 region is CASSAHIDTGELFF. The DNA for the CDR3 is TGTGCCAGCAGCGCCCACATCGACACCGGGGAGCTGTTTTTT.

This clonotype was found many times. This beta chain is a stray sequence in a library constructed for alpha chains; its clone size is not meaningful. The chain combines TRBV9 with TRBJ2-1, with D unclear. The V gene lost 0 bases and the J gene lost 0 bases, with 10 bases spanning the gap. This CDR3 region has 16 residues. CDR1 and CDR2 from the germline V gene are SGDLS and YYNGEE. The CDR3 coding sequence is TGTGCCAGCAGCGTAGGTTACTTTAACTCCTACAATGAGCAGTTCTTC. It yields the protein CASSVGYFNSYNEQFF. The full variable domain, completed using reference TRBV9 and TRBJ2-1, is DSGVTQTPKHLITATGQRVTLRCSPRSGDLSVYWYQQSLDQGLQFLIQYYNGEERAKGNILERFSAQQFPDLHSELNLSSLELGDSALYFCASSVGYFNSYNEQFFGPGTRLTVL.

In its sample, this clonotype was seen many times. For a library built for alpha chains, this beta chain is a stray read; little rests on its size. V and J are TRBV5-1 and TRBJ1-1; D not resolved. V shed 3 bases and J shed 4 bases, with 10 bases lying between them. The CDR3 covers 13 residues. Germline CDR1 SGHRS, CDR2 YFSETQ. The CDR3 nucleotides read TGCGCCAGCAGCTCAAGGGTACGCACTGAAGCTTTCTTT. Translating gives CASSSRVRTEAFF.

Regarding this clonotype: The library was prepared for alpha chains; this beta chain is a stray read, so its frequency means little. The chain has TRBV6-2 or TRBV6-3 and TRBJ2-1, with 13 bases aligning to TRBD2. V lost 7 bases to trimming and J lost 7 bases; unmatched junction nucleotides: 10. This CDR3 spans 16 amino acids. CDR1 is MNHEY and CDR2 is SVGEGT in the germline V gene. The CDR3 coding sequence is TGTGCCAGCAACGACAGGGGGACTAGCGGGAAAAATGAGCAGTTCTTC. It encodes CASNDRGTSGKNEQFF.

This clonotype showed up many times. Since it is a stray read in a library aimed at alpha chains, this beta chain has a size that is not meaningful. The V and J genes are TRBV4-1 and TRBJ2-5; a possible D gene is TRBD1 (5 bases). The germline gives CDR1 MGHRA, CDR2 YSYEKL. Trimming removed 4 bases from V and 0 bases from J, with 9 bases in between. The CDR3 contains 14 residues. CDR3 residues: CASSLDINQETQYF. DNA of the CDR3: TGCGCCAGCAGCCTGGACATAAACCAAGAGACCCAGTACTTC.

This clonotype has a count of ten or more. At one end the junction does not follow the germline gene, possibly because of a read error. Being off target in a library aimed at alpha chains, this beta chain has a size of little meaning. The CDR3 bases are TGTGCCTGGAGTCCCTATCCGACAGGGAAAAGAACTTTT. It encodes CAWSPYPTGKRTF. The V and J genes are TRBV30 and TRBJ1-1, with 7 bases that match TRBD1. The CDR3 spans 13 residues. Germline assignment: CDR1 GTSNPN and CDR2 SVGIG (reference sequence).

Ten or more counts support this clonotype. The library was prepared for alpha chains; this beta chain is a stray read, so its frequency means little. The chain uses TRBV20-1 and TRBJ1-2; the D gene is possibly TRBD1 (5 bases). Per the germline V gene, CDR1 is DFQATT and CDR2 is SNEGSKA (reference sequence). Trimming pared 6 bases from V and 4 bases from J, leaving 12 bases between. This CDR3 spans 12 amino acids. The CDR3 coding sequence is TGCAGTGCCCTACAGGAAGTCTATGGCTACACCTTC. This translates into CSALQEVYGYTF.

This clonotype occurred many times. Found in a library prepared for alpha chains, this beta chain is an off-target read, and its abundance has little meaning. The chain uses TRBV18 and TRBJ1-4; D remains unclear. Germline assignment: CDR1 KGHSH and CDR2 LQKENI. V was cut by 5 bases and J by 3 bases, with 19 bases left in between. The CDR3 sequence is 17 residues long. The CDR3, as DNA: TGTGCCAGCTCAACAAGGGCTGGTGGAGTTTCTAATGAAAAACTGTTTTTT. Protein product: CASSTRAGGVSNEKLFF.

This clonotype has a count of ten or more. This beta chain is a stray read from a library made for alpha chains; its abundance is not meaningful. This chain links TRBV5-1 with TRBJ1-2, with no clear D. The germline V and J ends were trimmed by 0 bases and 4 bases, with 13 bases remaining between them. CDR3 length: 15 residues. Per germline, CDR1 SGHRS and CDR2 YFSETQ. CDR3 in amino acids: CASSLGRWSFYGYTF. The DNA for the CDR3 is TGCGCCAGCAGCTTGGGACGGTGGTCTTTCTATGGCTACACCTTC. The full variable domain, in which reference TRBV5-1 and TRBJ1-2 provide the parts outside the CDR3, is KAGVTQTPRYLIKTRGQQVTLSCSPISGHRSVSWYQQTPGQGLQFLFEYFSETQRNKGNFPGRFSGRQFSNSRSEMNVSTLELGDSALYLCASSLGRWSFYGYTFGSGTRLTVV.

This clonotype was recorded only once. The library was built for alpha chains, so this beta chain is an off-target read and its size means little. The V call is TRBV5-6, the J call TRBJ2-1; weak D call: TRBD1 (6 bases). V gave up 2 bases and J gave up 10 bases, with 7 bases separating them. This CDR3 contains 11 residues. From germline, CDR1 is SGHDT and CDR2 YYEEEE. CDR3 amino acids: CASSFDREQFF. The CDR3, as DNA: TGTGCCAGCAGCTTTGACAGGGAGCAGTTCTTC.

This clonotype was seen many times. This beta chain represents an off-target read in a library built for alpha chains; its size is of limited meaning. J is TRBJ2-6 and V is TRBV19, with TRBD1 identical over 9 bases. From germline, CDR1 is LNHDA and CDR2 SQIVND (reference sequence). After removal of 7 bases from V and 1 base from J, the junction contained 14 bases not matched to a gene. This CDR3 region has 19 residues. Here the CDR3 reads CASTSHRDRDSSGANVLTF. The CDR3 DNA sequence: TGTGCCAGTACCTCACACCGGGACAGGGACTCGTCTGGGGCCAACGTCCTGACTTTC.

This clonotype was seen at least ten times. This beta chain is off target for a library built for alpha chains, so its abundance means little. This chain joins TRBV19 and TRBJ2-3; 7 bases map to TRBD2. The trim removed 6 bases at V and 9 bases at J, leaving 18 bases unmatched. This CDR3 is 16 amino acids long. In germline, CDR1 is LNHDA, CDR2 SQIVND (reference sequence). The CDR3 DNA reads TGTGCCAGTAGGAAGGACCTAACACGGGGGGACCGAACGCAGTATTTT. Translated, it gives CASRKDLTRGDRTQYF. The variable domain in full, with the rest retrieved from reference TRBV19 and TRBJ2-3, is DGGITQSPKYLFRKEGQNVTLSCEQNLNHDAMYWYRQDPGQGLRLIYYSQIVNDFQKGDIAEGYSVSREKKESFPLTVTSAQKNPTAFYLCASRKDLTRGDRTQYFGPGTRLTVL.

This clonotype was seen at least ten times. The junction departs from the called germline gene at one end, perhaps through a read error. This beta chain appears as a stray read in a library generated for alpha chains; its size is not informative. The genes are TRBV2 and TRBJ1-5; D is unresolved. Germline V gives CDR1 SNHLY, CDR2 FYNNEI. This CDR3 contains 14 residues. DNA for the CDR3: TGTGCCAGCAGGGAAGATAGTACCAATCAGCCCCAGCATTTT. It translates to CASREDSTNQPQHF. Filled out from reference TRBV2 and TRBJ1-5, the complete variable domain reads EPEVTQTPSHQVTQMGQEVILRCVPISNHLYFYWYRQILGQKVEFLVSFYNNEISEKSEIFDDQFSVERPDGSNFTLKIRSTKLEDSAMYFCASREDSTNQPQHFGDGTRLSIL.

This clonotype was seen many times. Within a library made for alpha chains, this beta chain is off target, and its count is uninformative. The chain links TRBV20-1 to TRBJ2-5; 7 positions match TRBD2. This CDR3 spans 11 amino acids. V was clipped by 6 bases and J by 3 bases; unmatched bases: 1. Germline CDR1 DFQATT, CDR2 SNEGSKA (reference sequence). CDR3 residues: CSAAGEETQYF. In DNA, the CDR3 is TGCAGTGCGGCGGGGGAAGAGACCCAGTACTTC.

This clonotype was counted at least ten times. Since it is a stray read in a library aimed at alpha chains, this beta chain has a size that is not meaningful. The chain is built from TRBV4-2 and TRBJ1-1; D ambiguous. The germline V and J ends were trimmed by 1 base and 0 bases, with 12 bases remaining between them. Germline V gene lookup returns CDR1 LGHNA and CDR2 YNFKEQ. CDR3 length equals 16 residues. CDR3 in DNA: TGTGCCAGCAGCCAAGTGGAGGGCGGGATGAACACTGAAGCTTTCTTT. Its protein product is CASSQVEGGMNTEAFF.

For this clonotype: This beta chain lies outside the target of a library built for alpha chains; its clone size means little. This chain's CDR3 is CASDIGTSETQYF. In DNA, the CDR3 is TGTGCCAGTGATATCGGGACATCGGAGACCCAGTACTTC. This chain joins TRBV6-1 and TRBJ2-5; D perhaps matches TRBD1 (6 bases). There are 13 residues in the CDR3. CDR1 MNHNS and CDR2 SASEGT come from the germline V gene. Between the trimmed V and J ends, which lost 9 bases and 5 bases, there was a span of 16 bases.

On this clonotype itself: The library was prepared for alpha chains; this beta chain is a stray read, so its frequency means little. This rearrangement joins TRBV5-8 to TRBJ1-5, with D unresolved. The CDR3 loop spans 15 amino acids. V was pared by 7 bases and J by 4 bases, with 18 bases between. The V gene's germline CDR1 is SGHTS and CDR2 YDEGEE. In DNA form, the CDR3 reads TGTGCCAGCGGCCTCACCCGGGAGTTTAATCAGCCCCAGCATTTT. Protein product: CASGLTREFNQPQHF.

In its sample, this clonotype was seen many times. At one end the junction does not follow the germline gene, possibly because of a read error. For a library built for alpha chains, this beta chain is a stray read; little rests on its size. The V gene is TRBV6-6, the J gene TRBJ1-6, with 10 bases that match TRBD1. Germline assignment: CDR1 MNHNY and CDR2 SVGAGI (reference sequence). CDR3 length: 18 amino acids. The CDR3 is CASSFPSTGGSHNSPLHF. The CDR3 DNA sequence: TGTGCCAGCAGTTTCCCCTCGACAGGGGGCTCCCATAATTCACCCCTCCACTTT.

This clonotype was picked up many times. This beta chain came through as a stray read in a library set up for alpha chains, and its size says little. The CDR3 loop reads CASSGAADNSPLHF. As DNA, the CDR3 is TGTGCCAGCAGCGGGGCGGCAGATAATTCACCCCTCCACTTT. The chain is built from TRBV3-1 and TRBJ1-6, with a tentative D call TRBD1 (5 bases). The V and J ends lost 5 bases and 5 bases respectively, with 10 bases between them. The germline V gene encodes CDR1 LGHDT and CDR2 YNNKEL (reference sequence). The CDR3 length is 14 residues.

This clonotype occurred many times. Since the library was made to target alpha chains, this beta chain is a stray read and its abundance is not meaningful. J is TRBJ2-7 and V is TRBV20-1; 8 nucleotides agree with TRBD1. The germline CDR1 and CDR2 sequences are DFQATT and SNEGSKA (reference sequence). Trimming removed 3 bases from V and 6 bases from J; junction bases left unmatched: 4. The CDR3 is made up of 12 amino acids. In nucleotides, the CDR3 is TGCAGTGCTAGGGACAGGGTGGGCGAGCAGTACTTC. Translation: CSARDRVGEQYF.

In this sample, this clonotype turned up many times. This beta chain is a stray read from a library made for alpha chains; its abundance is not meaningful. This rearrangement joins TRBV6-5 to TRBJ1-4; TRBD1 is a possible D gene (6 bases). Trimming cost V 2 bases and J 5 bases, with 9 bases left between them. Germline loops: CDR1 MNHEY, CDR2 SVGAGI. There are 14 residues in the CDR3. The CDR3 DNA sequence: TGTGCCAGCAGTTACCGGGGGACAAATGAAAAACTGTTTTTT. Protein: CASSYRGTNEKLFF.

Judged by abundance, this clonotype is medium-sized. The library was prepared for alpha chains; this beta chain is a stray read, so its frequency means little. The chain has TRBV7-3 and TRBJ1-6; 9 bases line up with TRBD1. With 5 bases clipped from V and 10 bases from J, the junction kept 6 bases outside the gene matches. The CDR3 contains 14 residues. Germline-derived CDR1 and CDR2 are SGHTA and FQGTGA. The CDR3 reads CASSDGTGQSPLHF. CDR3 DNA sequence: TGTGCCAGCAGCGACGGGACAGGGCAATCACCCCTCCACTTT. Together with reference TRBV7-3 and TRBJ1-6, the CDR3 gives the full variable domain: GAGVSQTPSNKVTEKGKYVELRCDPISGHTALYWYRQSLGQGPEFLIYFQGTGAADDSGLPNDRFFAVRPEGSVSTLKIQRTERGDSAVYLCASSDGTGQSPLHFGNGTRLTVT.

This clonotype was observed many times. Within a library made for alpha chains, this beta chain is off target, and its count is uninformative. The chain combines TRBV7-9 with TRBJ2-3, with 9 bases identical to TRBD2. In germline, CDR1 is SEHNR, CDR2 FQNEAQ (reference sequence). The CDR3 has 15 amino acids. The V gene end was trimmed by 2 bases and the J gene end by 5 bases; junction bases not matched to a gene: 5. For the CDR3, the DNA is TGTGCCAGCAGCTTACTAGCGGGGATTTTAGATACGCAGTATTTT. It codes for CASSLLAGILDTQYF.

This clonotype showed up many times. This beta chain is an off-target read within a library intended for alpha chains, so its frequency means little. The gene calls are TRBV7-2 and TRBJ1-5; D gene uncertain. The CDR3 runs 15 residues. The germline gives CDR1 SGHTA, CDR2 FQGNSA. Trimming removed 1 base at V and 2 bases at J, with 9 bases between. As DNA, the CDR3 is TGTGCCAGCAGCTTAGGTGGTTTGGGCAATCAGCCCCAGCATTTT. It is translated as CASSLGGLGNQPQHF.